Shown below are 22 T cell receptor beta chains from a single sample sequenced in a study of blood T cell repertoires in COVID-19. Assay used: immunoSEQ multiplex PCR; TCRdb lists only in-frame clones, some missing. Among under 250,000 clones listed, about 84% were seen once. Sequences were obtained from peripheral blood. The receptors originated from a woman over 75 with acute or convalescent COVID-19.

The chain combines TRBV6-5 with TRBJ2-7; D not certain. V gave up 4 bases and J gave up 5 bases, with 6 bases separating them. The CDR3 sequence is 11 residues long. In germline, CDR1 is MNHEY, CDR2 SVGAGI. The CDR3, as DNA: TGTGCCAGCAGTTCCGTCCACGAGCAGTACTTC. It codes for CASSSVHEQYF.

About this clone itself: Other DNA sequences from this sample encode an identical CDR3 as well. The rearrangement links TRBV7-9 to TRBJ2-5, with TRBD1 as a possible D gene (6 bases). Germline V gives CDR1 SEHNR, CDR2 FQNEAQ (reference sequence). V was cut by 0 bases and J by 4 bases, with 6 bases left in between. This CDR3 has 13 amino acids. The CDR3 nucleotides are TGTGCCAGCAGCTTAGCAGGGGGAGAGACCCAGTACTTC. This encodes CASSLAGGETQYF.

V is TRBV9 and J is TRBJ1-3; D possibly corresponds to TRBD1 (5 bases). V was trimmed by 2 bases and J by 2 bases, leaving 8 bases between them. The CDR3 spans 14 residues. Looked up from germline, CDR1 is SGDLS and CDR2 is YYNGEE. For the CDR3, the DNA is TGTGCCAGCAGCGTTGGCAGGGCTGGAAACACCATATATTTT. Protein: CASSVGRAGNTIYF.

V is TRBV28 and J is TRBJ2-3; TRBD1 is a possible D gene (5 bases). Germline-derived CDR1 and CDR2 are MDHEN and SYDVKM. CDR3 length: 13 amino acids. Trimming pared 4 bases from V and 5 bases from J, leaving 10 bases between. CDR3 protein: CASSSAGIDTQYF. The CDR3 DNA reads TGTGCCAGCAGTTCTGCAGGGATAGATACGCAGTATTTT.

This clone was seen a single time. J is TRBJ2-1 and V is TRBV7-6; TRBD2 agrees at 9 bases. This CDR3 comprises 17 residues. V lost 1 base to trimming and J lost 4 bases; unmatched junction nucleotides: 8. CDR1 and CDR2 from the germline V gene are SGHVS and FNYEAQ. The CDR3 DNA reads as TGTGCCAGCAGCTTAGATCGAACGGCGGGAGGGTACAATGAGCAGTTCTTC. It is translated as CASSLDRTAGGYNEQFF.

CDR3 sequence: CASSLRGARDTEAFF. DNA for the CDR3: TGTGCCAGCAGTTTGCGGGGAGCCCGCGACACTGAAGCTTTCTTT. The chain carries TRBV28 and TRBJ1-1; no clear D. Germline V gene data show CDR1 as MDHEN and CDR2 as SYDVKM. The CDR3 sequence is 15 residues long. Deletions cut 3 bases from V and 3 bases from J, with 14 bases between.

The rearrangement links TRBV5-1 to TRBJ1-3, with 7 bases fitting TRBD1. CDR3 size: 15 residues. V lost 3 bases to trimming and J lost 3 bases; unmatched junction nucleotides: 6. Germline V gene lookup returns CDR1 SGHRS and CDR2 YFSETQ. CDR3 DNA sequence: TGCGCCAGCAGCTCCCAGGGGGTGAGTGGAAACACCATATATTTT. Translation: CASSSQGVSGNTIYF.

DNA for the CDR3: TGTGCCAGCAGCCCAAGACTAGCGGGTCTCTCAAGCTCCTACAATGAGCAGTTCTTC. Amino acids: CASSPRLAGLSSSYNEQFF. V gene TRBV7-9 combines with J gene TRBJ2-1; TRBD2 agrees at 10 bases. The germline CDR1 and CDR2 sequences are SEHNR and FQNEAQ (reference sequence). The CDR3 totals 19 residues. With V trimmed by 5 bases and J by 0 bases, 13 bases remained unmatched.

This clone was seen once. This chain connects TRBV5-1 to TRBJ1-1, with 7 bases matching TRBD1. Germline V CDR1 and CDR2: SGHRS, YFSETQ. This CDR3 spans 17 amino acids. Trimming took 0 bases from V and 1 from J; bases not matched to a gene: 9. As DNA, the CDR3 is TGCGCCAGCAGCTTGGCCCCGGGACAGTTTCAGAACACTGAAGCTTTCTTT. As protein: CASSLAPGQFQNTEAFF.

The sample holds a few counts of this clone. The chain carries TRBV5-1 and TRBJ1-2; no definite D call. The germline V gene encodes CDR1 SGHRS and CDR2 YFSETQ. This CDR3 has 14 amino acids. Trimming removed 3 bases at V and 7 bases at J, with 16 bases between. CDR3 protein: CASSYTPRPGGYTF. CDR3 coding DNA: TGCGCCAGCAGCTATACCCCTAGACCCGGTGGCTACACCTTC.

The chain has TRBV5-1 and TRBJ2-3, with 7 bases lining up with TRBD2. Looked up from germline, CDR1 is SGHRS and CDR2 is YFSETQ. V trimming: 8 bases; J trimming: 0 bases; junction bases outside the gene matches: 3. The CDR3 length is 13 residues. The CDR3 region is CARWGGSTDTQYF. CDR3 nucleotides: TGCGCCAGATGGGGGGGAAGCACAGATACGCAGTATTTT. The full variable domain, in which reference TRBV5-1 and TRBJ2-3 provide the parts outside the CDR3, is KAGVTQTPRYLIKTRGQQVTLSCSPISGHRSVSWYQQTPGQGLQFLFEYFSETQRNKGNFPGRFSGRQFSNSRSEMNVSTLELGDSALYLCARWGGSTDTQYFGPGTRLTVL.

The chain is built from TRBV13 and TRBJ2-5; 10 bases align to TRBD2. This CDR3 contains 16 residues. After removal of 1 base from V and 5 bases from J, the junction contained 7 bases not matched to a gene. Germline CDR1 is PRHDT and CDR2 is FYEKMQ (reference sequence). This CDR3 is CASSLVSGGAEETQYF. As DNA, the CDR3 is TGTGCCAGCAGCTTAGTGAGCGGGGGGGCCGAGGAGACCCAGTACTTC. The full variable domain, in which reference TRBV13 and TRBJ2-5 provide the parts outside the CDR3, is AAGVIQSPRHLIKEKRETATLKCYPIPRHDTVYWYQQGPGQDPQFLISFYEKMQSDKGSIPDRFSAQQFSDYHSELNMSSLELGDSALYFCASSLVSGGAEETQYFGPGTRLLVL.

CDR3 in DNA: TGCGCCAGCAGTAGGACTAGCGGGGGACAAGAGACCCAGTACTTC. Translation: CASSRTSGGQETQYF. The chain links TRBV5-1 to TRBJ2-5; 13 nucleotides match TRBD2. V lost 5 bases, J lost 2 bases, and 3 bases stayed unmatched. Germline CDR1 and CDR2: SGHRS and YFSETQ. The CDR3 has 15 residues.

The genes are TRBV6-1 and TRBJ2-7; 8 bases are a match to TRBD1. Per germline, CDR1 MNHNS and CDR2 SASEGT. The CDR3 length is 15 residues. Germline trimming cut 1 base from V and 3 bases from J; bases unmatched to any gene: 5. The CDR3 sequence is CASSEGGTGFYEQYF. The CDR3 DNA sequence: TGTGCCAGCAGTGAAGGAGGGACAGGATTCTACGAGCAGTACTTC.

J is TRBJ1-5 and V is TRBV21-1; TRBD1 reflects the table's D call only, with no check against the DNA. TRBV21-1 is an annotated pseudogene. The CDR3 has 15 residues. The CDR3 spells CASNPTGTGAQPQHF. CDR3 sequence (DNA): TGTGCCAGCAACCCAACCGGGACAGGGGCTCAGCCCCAGCATTTT.

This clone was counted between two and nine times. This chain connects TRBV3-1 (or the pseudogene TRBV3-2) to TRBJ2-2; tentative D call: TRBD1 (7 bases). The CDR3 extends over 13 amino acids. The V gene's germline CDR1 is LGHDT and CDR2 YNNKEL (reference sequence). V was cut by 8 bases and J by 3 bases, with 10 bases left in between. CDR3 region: CASARGDTGELFF. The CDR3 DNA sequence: TGTGCCAGCGCCAGGGGGGACACCGGGGAGCTGTTTTTT.

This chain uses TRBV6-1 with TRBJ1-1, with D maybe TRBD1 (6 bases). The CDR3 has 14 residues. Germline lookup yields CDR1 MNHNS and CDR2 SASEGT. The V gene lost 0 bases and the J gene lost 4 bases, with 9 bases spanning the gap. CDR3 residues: CASSEAQGSTEAFF. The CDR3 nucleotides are TGTGCCAGCAGTGAAGCGCAGGGGTCCACTGAAGCTTTCTTT.

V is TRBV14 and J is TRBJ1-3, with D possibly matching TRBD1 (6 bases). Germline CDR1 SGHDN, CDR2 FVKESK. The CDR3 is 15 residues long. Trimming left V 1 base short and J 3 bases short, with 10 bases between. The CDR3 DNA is TGTGCCAGCAGCCAAGTAGGGACATATGGAAACACCATATATTTT. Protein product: CASSQVGTYGNTIYF.

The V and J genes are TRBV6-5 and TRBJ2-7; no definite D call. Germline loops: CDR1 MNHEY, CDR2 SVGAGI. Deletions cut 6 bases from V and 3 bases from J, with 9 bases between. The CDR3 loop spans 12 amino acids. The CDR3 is CASRGLGYEQYF. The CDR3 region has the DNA TGTGCCAGCAGGGGCTTGGGCTACGAGCAGTACTTC.

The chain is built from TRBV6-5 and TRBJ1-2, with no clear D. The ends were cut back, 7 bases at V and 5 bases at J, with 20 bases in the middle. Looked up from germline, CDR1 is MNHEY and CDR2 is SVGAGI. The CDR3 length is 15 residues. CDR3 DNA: TGTGCCAGCACCGCCGGGAACCAGGTGGCTTATGGCTACACCTTC. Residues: CASTAGNQVAYGYTF.

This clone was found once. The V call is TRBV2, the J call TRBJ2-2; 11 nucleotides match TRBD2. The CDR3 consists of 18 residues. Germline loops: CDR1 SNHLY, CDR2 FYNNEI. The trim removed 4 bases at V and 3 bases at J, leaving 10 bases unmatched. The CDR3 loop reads CASSVLAGALSDTGELFF. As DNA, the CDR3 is TGTGCCAGCAGTGTACTAGCGGGGGCCCTCTCGGACACCGGGGAGCTGTTTTTT.

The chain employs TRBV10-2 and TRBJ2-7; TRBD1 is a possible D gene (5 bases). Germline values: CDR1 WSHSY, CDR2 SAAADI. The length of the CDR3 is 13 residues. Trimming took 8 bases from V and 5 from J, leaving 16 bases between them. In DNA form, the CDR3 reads TGCGCCAGCGACCCGGGCAGGGATCACGAGCAGTACTTC. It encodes CASDPGRDHEQYF.